This passage covers 12 T cell receptor beta chains from one sample sequenced in a study of glioma-infiltrating T cells. TCR alpha and beta CDR3 regions were amplified from RNA using iRepertoire nested multiplex PCR. TCRdb reprocessed the multiplex PCR reads via MiXCR and lists one record per CDR3 protein. The sample has a few hundred thousand distinct CDR3 sequences, about two fifths seen once; the top ten hold 9.5% to 15%. Sample: glioma tissue, nonneoplastic brain tissue, or PBMCs (not recorded which). These receptors were obtained from a human donor with low-grade glioma or glioblastoma, undergoing nonglioma brain surgery, or in good health (not recorded which).

About this clonotype: One junction end does not reproduce the germline sequence, and a read error may be involved. This chain joins TRBV4-1 and TRBJ1-2; no clear D gene. CDR3 length equals 17 residues. Germline V gene lookup returns CDR1 MGHRA and CDR2 YSYEKL. The CDR3 spells CACSQDPHDRIGYGYTF. The CDR3, as DNA: TGCGCCTGCAGCCAAGACCCCCACGATCGAATTGGCTATGGCTACACCTTC.

This clonotype was detected once. This sequence joins TRBV29-1 and TRBJ2-3, with 8 positions matching TRBD1. Germline assignment: CDR1 SQVTM and CDR2 ANQGSEA. The CDR3 totals 14 residues. J lost 4 bases, V lost 6 bases, and 9 bases had no gene match. The CDR3 coding sequence is TGCAGCGTCCACCCCTGGACAGGGTCAGATACGCAGTATTTT. Its translation: CSVHPWTGSDTQYF.

In nucleotides, the CDR3 is TGCAGCGTTGAACGGGGCGAAGGGGGGACCACAGATACGCAGTATTTT. This sequence encodes CSVERGEGGTTDTQYF. The gene calls are TRBV29-1 and TRBJ2-3; D might be TRBD1 or TRBD2, each matching 6 bases. V lost 2 bases and J 2 bases, leaving 17 bases between the germline ends. The germline V gene has CDR1 SQVTM and CDR2 ANQGSEA. The CDR3 runs to 16 residues.

This clonotype was counted ten times or more. DNA for the CDR3: TGTGCCAGCAGCAACCCCGTAGGGGGCGGAGAGGACACTGAAGCTTTCTTT. Translated, it gives CASSNPVGGGEDTEAFF. This rearrangement joins TRBV28 to TRBJ1-1; TRBD1 matches at 7 bases. The CDR3 totals 17 residues. Looked up from germline, CDR1 is MDHEN and CDR2 is SYDVKM. V lost 6 bases, J lost 3 bases, and 16 bases stayed unmatched.

A note on this clonotype: A junction boundary mismatches the germline segment, possibly from a read error. The rearrangement links TRBV7-9 to TRBJ2-3; maybe TRBD2 (5 bases). The germline CDR1 and CDR2 sequences are SEHNR and FQNEAQ (reference sequence). The length of the CDR3 is 15 residues. This CDR3 is CASNQERVSTVTQYF. In DNA form, the CDR3 reads TGTGCCAGCAACCAGGAGAGGGTGAGCACAGTTACGCAGTATTTT.

V gene TRBV27 combines with J gene TRBJ2-3; the D call may be TRBD1 or TRBD2 (5 bases each). Trimming removed 8 bases from V and 0 bases from J, with 18 bases in between. Germline CDR1 is MNHEY and CDR2 is SMNVEV (reference sequence). The CDR3 is made up of 16 amino acids. The DNA of the CDR3 is TGTGCCAGCGGGCGCTTCGGGGACCCTAGCACAGATACGCAGTATTTT. Encoded protein: CASGRFGDPSTDTQYF.

This clonotype has just a few counts. As the CDR3 is not closed by the conserved phenylalanine or tryptophan, this likely results from a read error. The rearrangement uses TRBV27 and TRBJ2-1; 8 bases align to TRBD2. Germline CDR1 is MNHEY and CDR2 is SMNVEV (reference sequence). The CDR3 extends over 15 amino acids. V lost 8 bases and J lost 3; bases outside the gene matches: 9. DNA for the CDR3: TGTGCCAGCGGCCCGGTAGCGGGAATCTACAATGAGCAGTTCCTC. The encoded protein is CASGPVAGIYNEQFL.

The chain links TRBV20-1 to TRBJ2-7; weak D call: TRBD1 (6 bases). Trimming took off 7 bases at V and 0 bases at J, with 10 bases between the two ends. Germline lookup yields CDR1 DFQATT and CDR2 SNEGSKA (reference sequence). The CDR3 has 12 amino acids. The chain's CDR3 is CSVRTVSYEQYF. CDR3 nucleotide sequence: TGCAGTGTACGGACAGTCTCCTACGAGCAGTACTTC.

Comments on this clonotype: It is likely a read error, because the conserved phenylalanine at the end of the CDR3 is missing. J is TRBJ2-1 and V is TRBV7-2; 11 bases line up with TRBD2. The V gene end was trimmed by 5 bases and the J gene end by 4 bases; junction bases not matched to a gene: 4. The length of the CDR3 is 15 residues. Germline V lookup: CDR1 SGHTA, CDR2 FQGNSA. The CDR3 region is CASSRSGRDYNEQFL. The CDR3 DNA reads TGTGCCAGCAGCCGTAGCGGGAGGGATTACAATGAGCAGTTCCTC.

This clonotype has only a few counts. The chain has TRBV7-2 and TRBJ2-1, with 7 nucleotides matching TRBD1. Germline V gene data show CDR1 as SGHTA and CDR2 as FQGNSA. The CDR3 is 16 residues long. J gave up 1 base and V 3 bases, and 6 bases lay outside the gene matches. In nucleotides, the CDR3 is TGTGCCAGCAGCTTCGCGCCGGGACAGTCCTACAATGAGCAGTTCTTC. This gives the protein CASSFAPGQSYNEQFF.

As for this clonotype: A much larger clone sits a single nucleotide away, making a read error possible. The chain carries TRBV27 and TRBJ2-5; perhaps TRBD1 as D (7 bases). The closer fit of TRBJ2-1 to the DNA end suggests the J call may be wrong. Germline assignment: CDR1 MNHEY and CDR2 SMNVEV (reference sequence). This CDR3 region has 16 residues. The CDR3 sequence is CASSLSGPEGADEQFF. Written as DNA, the CDR3 is TGTGCCAGCAGTTTATCGGGGCCGGAGGGGGCAGATGAGCAGTTCTTC.

This clonotype appeared many times. The CDR3 region is CSANFVGLAYNEQFF. For the CDR3, the DNA is TGCAGTGCTAATTTTGTGGGCCTAGCCTACAATGAGCAGTTCTTC. The chain carries TRBV20-1 and TRBJ2-1, with no clear D. V was cut by 4 bases and J by 2 bases, with 15 bases left in between. CDR3 length equals 15 residues. Germline-derived CDR1 and CDR2 are DFQATT and SNEGSKA (reference sequence).